These T cell receptor beta chains were read from a single sample in a study of control samples from healthy donors and cancer patients. Measured with immunoSEQ multiplex PCR; TCRdb has only the in-frame clones, and not every one. The sample holds approximately 220,000 clones, roughly 94% seen once. The sequenced sample consisted of blood. The receptors derive from a man in his fifties or sixties in good health. Both conserved end residues are part of each CDR3. The D gene is left open where the match is weak. Clone size appears in some rows only: once, few, many, or a class for an expanded clone.

j_gene | abundance | v_gene | d_gene | CDR3aa | CDR3nt
TRBJ1-1 | NA | TRBV11-2 | NA | CASSSNEAFF | TGTGCCAGCAGCTCAAACGAAGCTTTCTTT
TRBJ2-2 | NA | TRBV7-7 | NA | CASQWNHDGELFF | TGTGCTAGTCAGTGGAATCACGACGGGGAGCTGTTTTTT
TRBJ1-1 | NA | TRBV28 | NA | CASSLFGGADTEAFF | TGTGCCAGCAGTTTATTTGGAGGGGCGGACACTGAAGCTTTCTTT
TRBJ1-6 | NA | TRBV7-9 | TRBD1 | CASSWGQADNSPLHF | TGTGCCAGCAGCTGGGGACAGGCTGATAATTCACCCCTCCACTTT
TRBJ1-4 | NA | TRBV7-9 | NA | CASRPQGAVEKLFF | TGTGCCAGCAGACCCCAGGGAGCGGTCGAAAAACTGTTTTTT
TRBJ2-2 | NA | TRBV5-1 | NA | CASSGEIARTGELFF | TGCGCCAGCAGTGGGGAGATAGCGCGCACCGGGGAGCTGTTTTTT
TRBJ2-1 | NA | TRBV27 | NA | CASSRWSLGENEQFF | TGTGCCAGCAGCCGTTGGTCCCTGGGGGAAAATGAGCAGTTCTTC
TRBJ2-5 | NA | TRBV4-2 | NA | CASSQEVLAETQYF | TGTGCCAGCAGCCAAGAAGTACTAGCCGAGACCCAGTACTTC
TRBJ1-2 | NA | TRBV6-5 | TRBD1 | CASAQTGINYGYTF | TGTGCCAGCGCCCAGACAGGGATAAACTATGGCTACACCTTC
TRBJ1-1 | NA | TRBV5-4 | NA | CASSIDWTEAFF | TGTGCCAGCAGCATCGATTGGACTGAAGCTTTCTTT
TRBJ2-4 | NA | TRBV18 | NA | CASSLPNSENIQYF | TGTGCCAGCTCCCTACCGAATTCAGAGAACATTCAGTACTTC
TRBJ2-2 | NA | TRBV4-1 | NA | CASSSHVEGDAGELFF | TGCGCCAGCAGCTCCCATGTTGAGGGGGATGCCGGGGAGCTGTTTTTT
TRBJ1-5 | NA | TRBV24-1 | TRBD1 | CATSDSGQGANQPQHF | TGTGCCACCAGTGACTCGGGACAGGGGGCGAATCAGCCCCAGCATTTT
TRBJ1-2 | NA | TRBV6-5 | TRBD1 | CASFAPGGVYGYTF | TGTGCCAGTTTTGCTCCAGGGGGTGTCTATGGCTACACCTTC
TRBJ1-2 | few | TRBV19 | NA | CASSAQGIYTF | TGTGCCAGTAGTGCTCAGGGTATCTACACCTTC
TRBJ2-1 | NA | TRBV7-2 | NA | CASSFLRTEQFF | TGTGCCAGCAGCTTCCTCCGGACTGAGCAGTTCTTC
TRBJ2-1 | NA | TRBV6-5 | TRBD1 | CASGDRQGDNEQFF | TGTGCCAGCGGGGACAGGCAGGGAGACAATGAGCAGTTCTTC
TRBJ2-2 | few | TRBV4-3 | NA | CASSPVANTGELFF | TGCGCCAGCAGCCCAGTCGCGAACACCGGGGAGCTGTTTTTT
TRBJ2-7 | NA | TRBV5-1 | NA | CASSASDVGGSYEQYF | TGCGCCAGCAGCGCCTCTGACGTCGGAGGGAGCTACGAGCAGTACTTC
TRBJ1-2 | few | TRBV5-1 | NA | CASSPLTANYGYTF | TGCGCCAGCAGCCCTCTGACAGCTAACTATGGCTACACCTTC
TRBJ2-5 | few | TRBV5-4 | NA | CASSFQGSQETQYF | TGTGCCAGCAGCTTCCAGGGCTCCCAAGAGACCCAGTACTTC
TRBJ2-3 | NA | TRBV28 | NA | CATNQGVPSTDTQYF | TGTGCCACCAATCAAGGGGTTCCAAGCACAGATACGCAGTATTTT
TRBJ2-7 | NA | TRBV7-2 | TRBD2 | CASSLDSSGDEQYF | TGTGCCAGCAGCTTAGATTCGAGCGGGGACGAGCAGTACTTC
TRBJ2-2 | NA | TRBV5-6 | NA | CASSFLSPTGELFF | TGTGCCAGCAGCTTTCTATCCCCCACCGGGGAGCTGTTTTTT
TRBJ1-6 | NA | TRBV18 | TRBD1 | CASSPRDRSSPLHF | TGTGCCAGCTCCCCTCGGGACAGATCCTCACCCCTCCACTTT
TRBJ2-1 | NA | TRBV29-1 | TRBD2 | CSVDAGGLSSYNEQFF | TGCAGCGTTGATGCGGGGGGCCTCAGCTCCTACAATGAGCAGTTCTTC
TRBJ1-1 | NA | TRBV6-5 | NA | CASTADPNTEAFF | TGTGCCAGCACCGCGGATCCGAACACTGAAGCTTTCTTT
TRBJ1-1 | NA | TRBV5-1 | NA | CASSLVAGGPEAFF | TGCGCCAGCAGCTTGGTTGCGGGGGGGCCTGAAGCTTTCTTT
TRBJ2-7 | NA | TRBV4-1 | NA | CASSPDSTYEQYF | TGCGCCAGCAGCCCGGACAGTACCTACGAGCAGTACTTC
TRBJ2-3 | NA | TRBV18 | NA | CASSPLRSGTQYF | TGTGCCAGCTCACCACTCAGGAGTGGTACGCAGTATTTT
TRBJ1-1 | NA | TRBV15 | NA | CATSSGTTNTEAFF | TGTGCCACCAGCTCCGGGACAACGAACACTGAAGCTTTCTTT
TRBJ1-2 | NA | TRBV5-5 | NA | CASSLIVSVIGGYTF | TGTGCCAGCAGCTTGATTGTCTCAGTAATCGGTGGCTACACCTTC
TRBJ1-1 | NA | TRBV29-1 | NA | CSVGKDMNTEAFF | TGCAGCGTGGGGAAGGACATGAACACTGAAGCTTTCTTT
TRBJ2-1 | NA | TRBV24-1 | NA | CATSDFARVNEQFF | TGTGCCACCAGTGATTTCGCTAGGGTAAACGAGCAGTTCTTC
TRBJ1-1 | few | TRBV7-9 | NA | CASSPDSMNTEAFF | TGTGCCAGCAGCCCGGACAGCATGAACACTGAAGCTTTCTTT
TRBJ1-5 | NA | TRBV19 | TRBD1 | CASSIDRGGQPQHF | TGTGCCAGTAGTATTGACAGGGGTGGTCAGCCCCAGCATTTT
TRBJ1-2 | NA | TRBV15 | NA | CATSLGRRDYGYTF | TGTGCCACCAGCCTCGGACGGAGAGACTATGGCTACACCTTC
TRBJ1-2 | NA | TRBV3-1/TRBV3-2 | TRBD1 | CASSQVQQGVSGYTF | TGTGCCAGCAGCCAAGTTCAACAGGGGGTTTCTGGCTACACCTTC
TRBJ2-5 | NA | TRBV3-1/TRBV3-2 | TRBD2 | CASSRLADETQYF | TGTGCCAGCAGCCGACTAGCTGATGAGACCCAGTACTTC
TRBJ2-1 | NA | TRBV11-3 | NA | CASSLAYNEQFF | TGTGCCAGCAGCTTAGCCTACAATGAGCAGTTCTTC